This TCR beta chain was recorded in a study of shared clonotypes between healthy human individuals. Deletions cut 5 bases from V and 7 bases from J, with 15 bases between. Germline V lookup: CDR1 WSHSY, CDR2 SAAADI. CDR3 size: 14 residues. TCRdb keeps only in-frame clones here, not all; method: immunoSEQ multiplex PCR. Of 2.3 million or so clones in the sample, about 92% were seen once. Sequenced sample: naive CD4+ T cells from PBMCs. Subset: CD45RA+ positively selected. This chain uses TRBV10-2 with TRBJ2-1; the D is unclear. The TCR sequence derives from a man aged 18-30 years in good health. Some clones in this sample may be carry-over from other donors' samples. CDR3 amino acids: CASSPATPGNEQFF. CDR3 in DNA: TGCGCCAGCAGTCCGGCCACACCCGGGAATGAGCAGTTCTTC.